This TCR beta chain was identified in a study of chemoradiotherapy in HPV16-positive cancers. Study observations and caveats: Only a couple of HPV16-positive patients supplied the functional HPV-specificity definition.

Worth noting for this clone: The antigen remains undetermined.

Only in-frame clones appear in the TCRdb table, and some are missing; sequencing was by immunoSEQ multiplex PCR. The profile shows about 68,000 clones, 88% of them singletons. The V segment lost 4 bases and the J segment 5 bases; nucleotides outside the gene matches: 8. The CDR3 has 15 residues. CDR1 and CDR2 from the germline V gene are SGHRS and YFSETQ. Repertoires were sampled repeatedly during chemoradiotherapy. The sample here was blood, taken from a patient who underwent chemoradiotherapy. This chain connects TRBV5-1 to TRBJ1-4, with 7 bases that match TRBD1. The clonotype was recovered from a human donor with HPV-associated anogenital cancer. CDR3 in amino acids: CASSPLTGRNEKLFF. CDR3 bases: TGCGCCAGCAGCCCCTTGACAGGGCGAAATGAAAAACTGTTTTTT.